This T cell receptor (beta chain) was sequenced in a study of shared clonotypes between healthy human individuals. Cells designated naive CD8 were CD45RO-negative and were positively selected for CCR7, with terminally differentiated effector memory CD45RA+ cells excluded. This clone appeared a single time. The antigen remains undetermined. The CDR3 has 17 residues. V lost 2 bases and J lost 0, with 11 bases in between. CDR1 and CDR2 (germline): SEHNR, FQNEAQ (reference sequence). The assay ran at deep level. The method was immunoSEQ multiplex PCR; TCRdb's version includes in-frame clones alone and lacks a portion of them. The sample has over 2 million clones, roughly 95% seen once. Study-level results: Represented genetic and exposure-history diversity was restricted by having few donors. Clonotypes that were shared across a few donors made up 4% to 6% of naive CD4 clonotypes.

The sequencing sample was made of naive CD8+ T cells sorted from blood. V and J are TRBV7-9 and TRBJ2-6; perhaps TRBD1 as D (6 bases). The sequence was obtained from a man aged 18 to 29 in good health. The CDR3 coding sequence is TGTGCCAGCAGCTTACAAACAGGGAGCTCTGGGGCCAACGTCCTGACTTTC. Amino acids: CASSLQTGSSGANVLTF.